This T cell receptor (beta chain) was identified in a study of T cell clusters in autoimmune cytopenias. For the study at large: TRB sequencing had a median about 49,000 reads and about 2,500 distinct clonotypes per sample.

One tube held mixed TRB-A and TRB-B primer pools for touch-down PCR. TCRdb reprocessed the multiplex PCR reads, with one entry per CDR3 protein and no DNA. This sample's clone table lists 6,000 to 8,500 distinct CDR3 sequences. By frequency, this clonotype is medium-sized. This CDR3 region has 12 residues. From germline, CDR1 is LNHNV and CDR2 YYDKDF (reference sequence). TRB was amplified from 250 ng of peripheral blood genomic DNA per sample. This sample was shared with a second study, whose subject was T cell repertoires in aging, cancer and after chemotherapy. That work contributes: Healthy donors lost TCR diversity with age mainly through richness, cancer patients through richness and evenness.

The chain employs TRBV15 and TRBJ2-7; the D call from TCRdb, TRBD2, cannot be confirmed without DNA. The sample taken for sequencing was peripheral blood. The source is a human donor in good health. The CDR3 region is CATGEGTDEQYF. Complete variable domain (other parts from reference TRBV15 and TRBJ2-7): DAMVIQNPRYQVTQFGKPVTLSCSQTLNHNVMYWYQQKSSQAPKLLFHYYDKDFNNEADTPDNFQSRRPNTSFCFLDIRSPGLGDTAMYLCATGEGTDEQYFGPGTRLTVT.